These 25 T cell receptor beta chains came from one sample sequenced in a study of blood T cells in healthy people across ages. Together with a sample-barcoded 5' primer, a J-beta primer mix was included in a second PCR lasting roughly 6 to 12 cycles. TCRdb recomputed calls from the 5' RACE reads with MiXCR, one row per CDR3 protein. This table has 1.8 million or so distinct CDR3 sequences, roughly two fifths appearing once. The sample comprised blood. The receptors shown here come from a human donor in good health.

The DNA for the CDR3 is TGTGCCATCAACACAGGGATTTACAATGAGCAGTTCTTC. Its protein product is CAINTGIYNEQFF. This chain joins TRBV10-3 and TRBJ2-1; D is perhaps TRBD1 (6 bases). This CDR3 contains 13 residues. Trimming pared 7 bases from V and 4 bases from J, leaving 11 bases between. Germline CDR1 and CDR2: ENHRY and SYGVKD.

This clonotype was counted a few times. The rearrangement links TRBV12-3 or TRBV12-4 to TRBJ2-1; 8 bases are a match to TRBD1. V dropped 5 bases and J dropped 7; count of bases not matched to a gene: 1. The length of the CDR3 is 12 residues. The CDR3 region is CASSGDRNEQFF. Here the CDR3 DNA reads TGTGCCAGCAGTGGGGACAGGAATGAGCAGTTCTTC.

Concerning this clonotype: With a much larger clone just one base away, this may be a read error. This rearrangement joins TRBV4-3 to TRBJ2-5; 12 bases fit TRBD1. The CDR3 spans 14 residues. The germline CDR1 and CDR2 sequences are LGHNA and YSLEER. With 8 bases clipped from V and 5 bases from J, the junction kept 6 bases outside the gene matches. The CDR3 nucleotides read TGCGCCAGCCACTGGGACAGGGGGCTTGAGACCCAGTACTTC. This gives the protein CASHWDRGLETQYF.

CDR3 in DNA: TGTGCCAGCAGTTTCGCACTTTATAATTCACCCCTCCACTTT. The encoded protein is CASSFALYNSPLHF. The V and J genes are TRBV12-3 or TRBV12-4 and TRBJ1-6; unclear D gene. Trimming pared 3 bases from V and 4 bases from J, leaving 7 bases between. The CDR3 spans 14 residues.

The V and J genes are TRBV19 and TRBJ2-6, with a weak D call TRBD2 (5 bases). This CDR3 spans 16 amino acids. CDR1 and CDR2 from the germline V gene are LNHDA and SQIVND (reference sequence). V shed 4 bases and J shed 2 bases, with 12 bases lying between them. The CDR3 spells CASSRGPGAGANVLTF. Here the CDR3 DNA reads TGTGCCAGTAGTAGAGGGCCAGGTGCTGGGGCCAACGTCCTGACTTTC.

The rearrangement uses TRBV29-1 and TRBJ2-1; weak D call: TRBD2 (5 bases). The CDR3 is 15 amino acids. Germline V gives CDR1 SQVTM, CDR2 ANQGSEA. V was cut by 4 bases and J by 3 bases, with 16 bases left in between. The CDR3, as DNA: TGCAGCGTTGGAACCGACACCGACTACTACAATGAGCAGTTCTTC. This gives the protein CSVGTDTDYYNEQFF.

In its sample, this clonotype was seen a few times. This sequence joins TRBV10-3 and TRBJ1-1; maybe TRBD1 (6 bases). V shed 3 bases and J shed 5 bases, with 13 bases lying between them. This CDR3 spans 14 amino acids. Germline values: CDR1 ENHRY, CDR2 SYGVKD. For the CDR3, the DNA is TGTGCCATCAGTGATCTGGGGGCGCAAACTGAAGCTTTCTTT. It is translated as CAISDLGAQTEAFF.

This clonotype has a handful of counts. Here the CDR3 reads CASSYAHGGYNSPLHF. The CDR3 nucleotides read TGTGCCAGCAGTTACGCCCATGGGGGGTATAATTCACCCCTCCACTTT. This rearrangement joins TRBV6-6 to TRBJ1-6, with a weak D call TRBD1 (5 bases). The V end was cut by 2 bases, the J end by 4 bases, with 12 bases between. The CDR3 contains 16 residues. Germline CDR1 and CDR2: MNHNY and SVGAGI (reference sequence).

A remark on this clonotype: An end of the junction differs from the germline gene, which may be a read error. This chain uses TRBV6-1 with TRBJ1-5; 8 nucleotides agree with TRBD1. The germline gives CDR1 MNHNS, CDR2 SASEGT. This CDR3 is built from 16 residues. The CDR3: CASSASRDRYNQPQHF. The CDR3 DNA is TGTGCCAGTAGTGCGTCCCGGGACAGGTACAATCAGCCCCAGCATTTT.

This clonotype has a count of ten or more. This chain uses TRBV6-2 or TRBV6-3 with TRBJ1-2; D remains unclear. The V and J ends lost 0 bases and 0 bases respectively, with 11 bases between them. The CDR3 loop spans 16 amino acids. Germline V gene lookup returns CDR1 MNHEY and CDR2 SVGEGT. The CDR3 DNA follows: TGTGCCAGCAGTTACTCGATGGACGGAGCTAACTATGGCTACACCTTC. It yields the protein CASSYSMDGANYGYTF.

This clonotype appeared a single time. The rearrangement links TRBV9 to TRBJ2-2, with 8 positions matching TRBD1. CDR3 length: 16 amino acids. Germline CDR1 and CDR2: SGDLS and YYNGEE. Unmatched junction bases numbered 6, after V lost 4 bases and J lost 1 base. As DNA, the CDR3 is TGTGCCAGCAGCCCCCGGACAGGGCAGAACACCGGGGAGCTGTTTTTT. Amino acid sequence: CASSPRTGQNTGELFF. The variable domain in full, with the rest retrieved from reference TRBV9 and TRBJ2-2, is DSGVTQTPKHLITATGQRVTLRCSPRSGDLSVYWYQQSLDQGLQFLIQYYNGEERAKGNILERFSAQQFPDLHSELNLSSLELGDSALYFCASSPRTGQNTGELFFGEGSRLTVL.

This clonotype was seen only a few times. At one boundary the junction diverges from the germline segment, which might be a read error. This chain connects TRBV7-8 to TRBJ2-5; 9 bases are shared with TRBD1. The length of the CDR3 is 14 residues. In germline, CDR1 is SGHVS, CDR2 FQNEAQ. The DNA for the CDR3 is TGTGCCGGCAGTCGGACAGGGGACGGGGAGACCCAGTACTTC. Amino acid sequence: CAGSRTGDGETQYF.

This clonotype was counted a few times. The rearrangement joins TRBV4-3 to TRBJ2-7; 14 positions match TRBD2. The germline CDR1 and CDR2 sequences are LGHNA and YSLEER. Trimming at V came to 4 bases and at J to 3 bases, leaving 8 bases not matched to a gene. This CDR3 spans 17 amino acids. As DNA, the CDR3 is TGCGCCAGCAGCCCCGGGACTAGCGGGGGCTTTATCTACGAGCAGTACTTC. Translation gives CASSPGTSGGFIYEQYF.

The chain combines TRBV7-3 with TRBJ2-1, with D tentatively TRBD2 (5 bases). CDR1 and CDR2 from the germline V gene are SGHTA and FQGTGA. The CDR3 contains 17 residues. V lost 2 bases and J lost 0, with 14 bases in between. This chain's CDR3 is CASSLSRGLPSYNEQFF. In DNA form, the CDR3 reads TGTGCCAGCAGCTTATCCCGGGGTCTCCCCTCCTACAATGAGCAGTTCTTC.

J is TRBJ2-3 and V is TRBV5-1; maybe TRBD2 (5 bases). Germline assignment: CDR1 SGHRS and CDR2 YFSETQ. The CDR3 sequence is 14 residues long. V was cut by 0 bases and J by 6 bases, with 11 bases left in between. The CDR3 DNA sequence: TGCGCCAGCAGCTTGGGCGGGCGGAGGGATACGCAGTATTTT. Protein sequence: CASSLGGRRDTQYF.

A note on this clonotype: This may be a read error: a much more frequent sequence differs by one nucleotide. The chain recombines TRBV5-1 with TRBJ2-5, with 9 bases that match TRBD1. V dropped 3 bases and J dropped 11; count of bases not matched to a gene: 5. The V gene's germline CDR1 is SGHRS and CDR2 YFSETQ. The CDR3 sequence is 12 residues long. CDR3 DNA: TGCGCCAGCAGCTGGACAGGGGACGGGCAGTACTTC. This gives the protein CASSWTGDGQYF.

The gene calls are TRBV7-2 and TRBJ1-2, with TRBD1 identical over 7 bases. V lost 1 base, J lost 5 bases, and 7 bases stayed unmatched. Germline V gene data show CDR1 as SGHTA and CDR2 as FQGNSA. This CDR3 region has 15 residues. In DNA, the CDR3 is TGTGCCAGCAGCTTAGAGACAGGGCGGGGATATGGCTACACCTTC. It codes for CASSLETGRGYGYTF. Based on the CDR3 plus reference TRBV7-2 and TRBJ1-2, the full variable domain is GAGVSQSPSNKVTEKGKDVELRCDPISGHTALYWYRQSLGQGLEFLIYFQGNSAPDKSGLPSDRFSAERTGGSVSTLTIQRTQQEDSAVYLCASSLETGRGYGYTFGSGTRLTVV.

This clonotype appeared a few times. The chain uses TRBV6-6 and TRBJ1-5, with a weak D call TRBD1 (6 bases). Between the trimmed V and J ends, which lost 4 bases and 5 bases, there was a span of 9 bases. Germline CDR1 reads MNHNY; CDR2 reads SVGAGI (reference sequence). The CDR3 is 13 amino acids. The CDR3 sequence is CASSSPGDQPQHF. In DNA, the CDR3 is TGTGCCAGCAGTTCCCCAGGGGATCAGCCCCAGCATTTT.

The table lists this clonotype with a few counts. The rearrangement joins TRBV7-2 to TRBJ2-5; 14 positions match TRBD2. CDR1 and CDR2 (germline): SGHTA, FQGNSA. The V gene end was trimmed by 5 bases and the J gene end by 5 bases; junction bases not matched to a gene: 7. The CDR3 totals 16 residues. The CDR3 loop reads CASSPGLAGGGETQYF. The CDR3, as DNA: TGTGCCAGCAGCCCCGGACTAGCGGGGGGAGGCGAGACCCAGTACTTC.

The rearrangement links TRBV29-1 to TRBJ1-4; TRBD1 matches at 9 bases. Per the germline V gene, CDR1 is SQVTM and CDR2 is ANQGSEA. CDR3 length equals 15 residues. The trim removed 7 bases at V and 4 bases at J, leaving 10 bases unmatched. The CDR3 sequence: CSASDRGWVNEKLFF. DNA for the CDR3: TGCAGCGCTTCGGACAGGGGCTGGGTTAATGAAAAACTGTTTTTT.

A few counts support this clonotype. This chain connects TRBV28 to TRBJ2-7; the D gene is possibly TRBD2 (7 bases). V gave up 6 bases and J gave up 4 bases, with 16 bases separating them. CDR1 is MDHEN and CDR2 is SYDVKM in the germline V gene. The CDR3 runs 14 residues. The CDR3 DNA follows: TGTGCCAGCAGCCCTCCCGGGGGGCGGTACGAGCAGTACTTC. As protein: CASSPPGGRYEQYF.

Details on this clonotype: The junction departs from germline at one end; a sequencing error may be responsible. The V gene is TRBV20-1, the J gene TRBJ2-7, with D tentatively TRBD1 (5 bases). Germline V gene data show CDR1 as DFQATT and CDR2 as SNEGSKA (reference sequence). The CDR3 sequence is 14 residues long. Here the CDR3 reads CGARVGRSGIEQYF. As DNA, the CDR3 is TGCGGTGCACGTGTGGGGCGGAGTGGGATCGAGCAGTACTTC.

The chain is built from TRBV19 and TRBJ1-1; D gene uncertain. Between the trimmed V and J ends, which lost 8 bases and 3 bases, there was a span of 13 bases. Germline V lookup: CDR1 LNHDA, CDR2 SQIVND (reference sequence). The CDR3 runs 13 residues. Here the CDR3 reads CASSDRLHTEAFF. CDR3 coding DNA: TGTGCCAGTTCAGACCGACTCCACACTGAAGCTTTCTTT.

This clonotype was observed a few times. The chain combines TRBV7-3 with TRBJ2-2; 7 nucleotides match TRBD1. V was clipped by 5 bases and J by 3 bases; unmatched bases: 9. In germline, CDR1 is SGHTA, CDR2 FQGTGA. The CDR3 loop spans 16 amino acids. CDR3 loop: CASSQTGQRDTGELFF. DNA of the CDR3: TGTGCCAGCAGCCAGACGGGACAGAGAGACACCGGGGAGCTGTTTTTT.

This clonotype came up many times. The chain couples TRBV2 to TRBJ1-4; D gene ambiguous. V was shortened by 2 bases and J by 8 bases, with 12 bases between the two germline ends. This CDR3 spans 14 amino acids. Per germline, CDR1 SNHLY and CDR2 FYNNEI. The CDR3 sequence: CASSETRGTEKLFF. Written as DNA, the CDR3 is TGTGCCAGCAGTGAAACCCGGGGAACCGAAAAACTGTTTTTT. The complete variable domain, with remaining parts taken from reference TRBV2 and TRBJ1-4, reads EPEVTQTPSHQVTQMGQEVILRCVPISNHLYFYWYRQILGQKVEFLVSFYNNEISEKSEIFDDQFSVERPDGSNFTLKIRSTKLEDSAMYFCASSETRGTEKLFFGSGTQLSVL.